The clone carrying this TCR beta chain was picked up a small number of times. The data were taken from a study of cytomegalovirus exposure and HLA in healthy donors. PCR involved 60 Vbeta and 13 Jbeta primers. Produced via immunoSEQ multiplex PCR; TCRdb's table is partial and in-frame only. The table shows around 110,000 clones, with roughly three quarters occurring only once. Trimming cost V 5 bases and J 2 bases, with 13 bases left between them. The CDR3 extends over 15 amino acids. Germline V lookup: CDR1 MNHEY, CDR2 SVGAGI. The chain combines TRBV6-5 with TRBJ1-5; TRBD1 might be the D (6 bases). Sequencing input: PBMCs. The sequence was collected from a man aged 30 to 39 in good health and CMV-seropositive. The CDR3 DNA reads TGTGCCAGCAGTCCCAGGGGCCTCCGCAATCAGCCCCAGCATTTT. Protein: CASSPRGLRNQPQHF.